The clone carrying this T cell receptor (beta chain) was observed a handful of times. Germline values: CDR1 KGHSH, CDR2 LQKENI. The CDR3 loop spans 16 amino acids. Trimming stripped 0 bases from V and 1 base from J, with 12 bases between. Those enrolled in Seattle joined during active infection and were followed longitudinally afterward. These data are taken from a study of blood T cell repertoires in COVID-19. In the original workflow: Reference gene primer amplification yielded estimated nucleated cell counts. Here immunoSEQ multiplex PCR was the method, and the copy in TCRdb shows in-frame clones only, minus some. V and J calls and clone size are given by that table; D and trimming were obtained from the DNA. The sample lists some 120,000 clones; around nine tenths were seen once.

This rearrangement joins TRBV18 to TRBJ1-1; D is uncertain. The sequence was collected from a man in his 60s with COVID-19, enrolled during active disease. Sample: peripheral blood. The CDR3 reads CASSPPWEQENTEAFF. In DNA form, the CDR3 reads TGTGCCAGCTCACCACCGTGGGAGCAGGAGAACACTGAAGCTTTCTTT.